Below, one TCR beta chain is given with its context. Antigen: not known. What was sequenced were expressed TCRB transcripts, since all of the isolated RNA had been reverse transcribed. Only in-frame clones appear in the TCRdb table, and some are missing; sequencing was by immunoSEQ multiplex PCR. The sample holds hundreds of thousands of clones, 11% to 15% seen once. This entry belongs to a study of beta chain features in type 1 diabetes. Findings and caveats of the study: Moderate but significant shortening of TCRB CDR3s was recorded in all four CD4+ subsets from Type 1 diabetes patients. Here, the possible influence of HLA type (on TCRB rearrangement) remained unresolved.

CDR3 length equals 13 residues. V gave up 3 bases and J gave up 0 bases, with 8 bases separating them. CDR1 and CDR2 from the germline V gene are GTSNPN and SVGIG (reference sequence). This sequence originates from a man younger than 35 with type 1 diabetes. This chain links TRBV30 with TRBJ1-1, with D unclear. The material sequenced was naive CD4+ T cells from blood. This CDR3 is CAWSKRLNTEAFF. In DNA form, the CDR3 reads TGTGCCTGGAGCAAACGCTTGAACACTGAAGCTTTCTTT.